The 20 T cell receptor beta chains below all came from one sample that was sequenced in a study of cytomegalovirus exposure and HLA in healthy donors. The PCR used 60 Vbeta and 13 Jbeta primers. The protocol was immunoSEQ multiplex PCR, while the TCRdb copy is restricted to in-frame clones and leaves out a portion. In the table there are over 150,000 clones, 77% of which are singletons. The sample consisted of PBMCs. The receptors stem from a woman aged 25-40 years in good health and CMV-seropositive.

This clone was detected only a few times. The gene calls are TRBV28 and TRBJ1-2; weak D call: TRBD1 (6 bases). This CDR3 is built from 13 residues. The V gene lost 4 bases and the J gene lost 8 bases, with 14 bases spanning the gap. The V gene's germline CDR1 is MDHEN and CDR2 SYDVKM. The CDR3 nucleotides read TGTGCCAGCAGTTGGGGAGGGGGGGACGGCTACACCTTC. Translating gives CASSWGGGDGYTF.

The J gene is TRBJ2-7, the V gene TRBV25-1; D gene uncertain. With 4 bases removed from V and 2 bases from J, the gap between germline ends came to 9 bases. The length of the CDR3 is 13 residues. CDR1 and CDR2 from the germline V gene are MGHDK and SYGVNS. The CDR3 coding sequence is TGTGCCAGCAGTGGCACCCGAGCCTACGAGCAGTACTTC. As protein: CASSGTRAYEQYF.

The CDR3 is CASSPGGGTDTQYF. The CDR3 DNA sequence: TGTGCCAGCAGCCCAGGAGGGGGCACAGATACGCAGTATTTT. The chain links TRBV7-9 to TRBJ2-3; D is perhaps TRBD2 (6 bases). Germline-derived CDR1 and CDR2 are SEHNR and FQNEAQ (reference sequence). Between the trimmed V and J ends, which lost 5 bases and 1 base, there was a span of 10 bases. The CDR3 extends over 14 amino acids.

V and J are TRBV4-1 and TRBJ1-5; D is undetermined. The CDR3 extends over 15 amino acids. Deletions cut 0 bases from V and 0 bases from J, with 6 bases between. Germline-derived CDR1 and CDR2 are MGHRA and YSYEKL. CDR3 region: CASSQDSYSNQPQHF. The CDR3 DNA is TGCGCCAGCAGCCAAGATTCGTATAGCAATCAGCCCCAGCATTTT.

The chain carries TRBV11-2 and TRBJ1-3; no clear D. Germline CDR1 reads SGHAT; CDR2 reads FQNNGV. The CDR3 has 16 amino acids. V was shortened by 4 bases and J by 0 bases, with 13 bases between the two germline ends. The DNA for the CDR3 is TGTGCCAGCAGCTCCGAGAGACTCACCTCTGGAAACACCATATATTTT. Amino acids: CASSSERLTSGNTIYF. Looking up the rest from reference TRBV11-2 and TRBJ1-3 gives the full variable domain: EAGVAQSPRYKIIEKRQSVAFWCNPISGHATLYWYQQILGQGPKLLIQFQNNGVVDDSQLPKDRFSAERLKGVDSTLKIQPAKLEDSAVYLCASSSERLTSGNTIYFGEGSWLTVV.

The V gene is TRBV11-3, the J gene TRBJ2-7; no reliable D call. This CDR3 has 15 amino acids. The V gene lost 5 bases and the J gene lost 1 base, with 15 bases spanning the gap. Germline CDR1 reads SGHNT; CDR2 reads YENEEA. Here the CDR3 DNA reads TGTGCCAGCAGCGCCTTTGTCCCCAGGTCCTACGAGCAGTACTTC. Translation: CASSAFVPRSYEQYF. Filled out from reference TRBV11-3 and TRBJ2-7, the complete variable domain reads EAGVVQSPRYKIIEKKQPVAFWCNPISGHNTLYWYLQNLGQGPELLIRYENEEAVDDSQLPKDRFSAERLKGVDSTLKIQPAELGDSAVYLCASSAFVPRSYEQYFGPGTRLTVT.

This clone was recorded a few times. This chain's CDR3 is CSVAGQASYEQYF. The CDR3 bases are TGCAGCGTTGCTGGACAGGCCTCCTACGAGCAGTACTTC. The chain combines TRBV29-1 with TRBJ2-7, with 7 bases identical to TRBD1. CDR1 is SQVTM, CDR2 ANQGSEA, per germline. The CDR3 is made up of 13 amino acids. V lost 4 bases and J lost 0; bases outside the gene matches: 3.

The chain links TRBV5-1 to TRBJ2-1, with 11 bases lining up with TRBD2. The germline CDR1 and CDR2 sequences are SGHRS and YFSETQ. J gave up 9 bases and V 3 bases, and 5 bases lay outside the gene matches. The CDR3 loop spans 14 amino acids. CDR3 DNA: TGCGCCAGCAGCTACACTAGCGGGAGAATTGAGCAGTTCTTC. Encoded protein: CASSYTSGRIEQFF. Full variable domain (missing parts from reference TRBV5-1 and TRBJ2-1): KAGVTQTPRYLIKTRGQQVTLSCSPISGHRSVSWYQQTPGQGLQFLFEYFSETQRNKGNFPGRFSGRQFSNSRSEMNVSTLELGDSALYLCASSYTSGRIEQFFGPGTRLTVL.

The DNA of the CDR3 is TGTGCCAGCAGCGTTGATGGACAGCTCTCTGGGGCCAACGTCCTGACTTTC. Amino acids: CASSVDGQLSGANVLTF. The chain is built from TRBV5-5 and TRBJ2-6, with a weak D call TRBD1 (6 bases). Trimming left V 4 bases short and J 0 bases short, with 14 bases between. The CDR3 is 17 amino acids. Per the germline V gene, CDR1 is SGHKS and CDR2 is YYEKEE (reference sequence). The whole variable domain, remainder taken from reference TRBV5-5 and TRBJ2-6, is DAGVTQSPTHLIKTRGQQVTLRCSPISGHKSVSWYQQVLGQGPQFIFQYYEKEERGRGNFPDRFSARQFPNYSSELNVNALLLGDSALYLCASSVDGQLSGANVLTFGAGSRLTVL.

The chain has TRBV27 and TRBJ2-1, with 10 bases lining up with TRBD1. CDR3 length: 14 amino acids. From germline, CDR1 is MNHEY and CDR2 SMNVEV (reference sequence). V lost 4 bases and J lost 6; bases outside the gene matches: 3. The CDR3 DNA is TGTGCCAGCAGTTCGCGGGACAGGGGCAATGAGCAGTTCTTC. It codes for CASSSRDRGNEQFF.

This clone was found a few times. V is TRBV27 and J is TRBJ2-3; 14 bases fit TRBD2. Trimming at V came to 6 bases and at J to 4 bases, leaving 6 bases not matched to a gene. This CDR3 contains 16 residues. Germline V gives CDR1 MNHEY, CDR2 SMNVEV (reference sequence). The CDR3 sequence is CASRPGTSGSADTQYF. In DNA, the CDR3 is TGTGCCAGCAGGCCCGGGACTAGCGGGAGCGCAGATACGCAGTATTTT.

The rearrangement joins TRBV30 to TRBJ1-2; D unclear. Germline-derived CDR1 and CDR2 are GTSNPN and SVGIG (reference sequence). Trimming pared 7 bases from V and 4 bases from J, leaving 22 bases between. This CDR3 region has 15 residues. CDR3 in amino acids: CASSVQLLGSYGYTF. The CDR3 nucleotides are TGTGCCTCCTCGGTTCAGCTCCTTGGGAGCTATGGCTACACCTTC.

V usage is TRBV7-9 and J usage is TRBJ1-4; D is possibly TRBD1 (6 bases). Trimming pared 5 bases from V and 1 base from J, leaving 8 bases between. The CDR3 length is 14 residues. The germline V gene has CDR1 SEHNR and CDR2 FQNEAQ (reference sequence). The chain's CDR3 is CASSRDITNEKLFF. CDR3 nucleotide sequence: TGTGCCAGCAGCAGGGACATAACTAATGAAAAACTGTTTTTT.

The chain carries TRBV19 and TRBJ1-3; no clear D gene. Germline values: CDR1 LNHDA, CDR2 SQIVND (reference sequence). The CDR3 contains 13 residues. The V end was cut by 10 bases, the J end by 2 bases, with 12 bases between. The CDR3 region is CATSPGTGNTIYF. In DNA, the CDR3 is TGTGCCACCTCGCCCGGGACTGGAAACACCATATATTTT.

This clone was observed a few times. The gene calls are TRBV5-4 and TRBJ2-1; perhaps TRBD1 as D (6 bases). CDR1 is SGHNT and CDR2 is YYREEE in the germline V gene (reference sequence). The ends were cut back, 4 bases at V and 4 bases at J, with 9 bases in the middle. CDR3 length equals 13 residues. The CDR3 DNA reads as TGTGCCAGCAGCCAACAGGGATACAATGAGCAGTTCTTC. It yields the protein CASSQQGYNEQFF.

The chain is built from TRBV19 and TRBJ2-5, with D tentatively TRBD1 (5 bases). Trimming shortened V by 0 bases and J by 1 base, and 9 bases separated the two germline ends. From germline, CDR1 is LNHDA and CDR2 SQIVND (reference sequence). This CDR3 has 15 residues. The CDR3 is CASSIDQTVQETQYF. CDR3 nucleotides: TGTGCCAGTAGTATAGACCAGACAGTCCAAGAGACCCAGTACTTC.

In its sample, this clone was seen a few times. The chain joins TRBV28 to TRBJ1-3; D possibly corresponds to TRBD1 (6 bases). The V gene's germline CDR1 is MDHEN and CDR2 SYDVKM. Trimming removed 5 bases from V and 2 bases from J, with 10 bases in between. CDR3 length: 14 amino acids. The CDR3 loop reads CASSRQVAGNTIYF. The CDR3 DNA follows: TGTGCCAGCAGTAGACAGGTGGCTGGAAACACCATATATTTT.

This clone has more than one count but fewer than ten. This chain joins TRBV7-2 and TRBJ2-2; 7 positions agree with TRBD2. The germline CDR1 and CDR2 sequences are SGHTA and FQGNSA. V shed 5 bases and J 0 bases; nucleotides not matched to a gene: 9. There are 17 residues in the CDR3. The CDR3 here is CASSLMGGGANTGELFF. The CDR3 DNA reads TGTGCCAGCAGCCTAATGGGGGGGGGAGCGAACACCGGGGAGCTGTTTTTT.

The rearrangement joins TRBV5-6 to TRBJ1-1, with 8 bases aligning to TRBD1. Per germline, CDR1 SGHDT and CDR2 YYEEEE. This CDR3 has 17 residues. J lost 2 bases, V lost 2 bases, and 11 bases had no gene match. The CDR3 sequence: CASSFRGQGWRNTEAFF. The DNA for the CDR3 is TGTGCCAGCAGCTTTCGAGGACAGGGCTGGAGAAACACTGAAGCTTTCTTT.

As DNA, the CDR3 is TGTGCCTGGCAGCGGGGCCTCTCCTACGAGCAGTACTTC. This translates into CAWQRGLSYEQYF. This sequence joins TRBV30 and TRBJ2-7; 7 bases match TRBD2. The germline V gene has CDR1 GTSNPN and CDR2 SVGIG (reference sequence). The CDR3 is 13 amino acids. V lost 5 bases, J lost 0 bases, and 4 bases stayed unmatched.